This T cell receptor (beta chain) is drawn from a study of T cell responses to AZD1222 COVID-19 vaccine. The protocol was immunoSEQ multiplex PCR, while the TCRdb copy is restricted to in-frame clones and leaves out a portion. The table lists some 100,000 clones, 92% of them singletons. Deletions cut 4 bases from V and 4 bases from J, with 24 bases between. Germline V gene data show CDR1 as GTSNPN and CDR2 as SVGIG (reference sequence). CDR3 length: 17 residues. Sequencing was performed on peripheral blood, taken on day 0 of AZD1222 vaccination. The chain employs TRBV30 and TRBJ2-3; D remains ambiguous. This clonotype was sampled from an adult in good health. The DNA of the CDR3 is TGTGCCTGGACCCCACGTCCGGTAGCTCCAACCCCAGATACGCAGTATTTT. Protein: CAWTPRPVAPTPDTQYF.